This TCR beta chain derives from a study of blood T cells in healthy people across ages. Then a second PCR, running roughly 7 to 11 cycles, was carried out with a sample-barcoded 5' primer and a J-beta primer mix. All cDNA molecules were each tagged by a template-switch adaptor with 12 random nucleotides. TCRdb called the 5' RACE reads again in MiXCR, with one record for every CDR3 protein. The table has 2 million or so distinct CDR3 sequences, approximately 50% seen once. This clonotype was picked up many times. The CDR3 runs to 14 residues. Trimming took 4 bases from V and 5 from J; bases not matched to a gene: 5. Germline V gene sequence: CDR1 PRHDT, CDR2 FYEKMQ (reference sequence).

The receptor's source is a woman aged 40 to 50 in good health. The chain uses TRBV13 and TRBJ2-5; 9 bases align to TRBD2. Sequences were obtained from blood. CDR3 bases: TGTGCCAGCAGCTCGGGACTAGCCTCTGAGACCCAGTACTTC. Translating it yields CASSSGLASETQYF.